This TCR beta chain derives from a study of T-cell reconstitution after alpha-beta-depleted transplantation in children. The TCRbeta library incorporated unique molecular identifiers. TCRdb re-derived calls from the PCR reads in MiXCR, one entry per CDR3 protein. The table records around 380,000 distinct CDR3 sequences, roughly 11% of them present only once. The germline V gene encodes CDR1 WSHSY and CDR2 SAAADI. This CDR3 comprises 16 residues. After removal of 0 bases from V and 2 bases from J, the junction contained 6 bases not matched to a gene. This clonotype was counted a few times. The receptor was isolated from a human donor who donated a stem cell graft to a child with acute myeloid leukemia. The rearrangement joins TRBV10-2 to TRBJ2-7; 8 nucleotides agree with TRBD1. The source was PBMCs from the stem cell graft donor, collected from the stem cell graft. CDR3 protein: CASSESSGGKTYEQYV. The CDR3 DNA reads TGCGCCAGCAGTGAGTCGTCAGGGGGCAAGACCTACGAGCAGTACGTC.